This T cell receptor beta chain was obtained from a study of cytomegalovirus exposure and HLA in healthy donors. Study information: The 110 million or so unique TCR beta sequences, from roughly 170 million T cells, were found by an earlier analysis. In terms of ancestry, the Caucasian-associated cluster contained about 81% of the roughly 360 genotyped donors. Study results and caveats: Links to common viral pathogens appeared, in a later analysis, for several of the most significant clusters. Later on, an analysis showed TCR association rates differing by HLA locus, with DRB1 the most and HLA-C the fewest.

Per germline, CDR1 SEHNR and CDR2 FQNEAQ (reference sequence). V was cut by 2 bases and J by 1 base, with 8 bases left in between. The CDR3 extends over 14 amino acids. Both 60 Vbeta primers and 13 Jbeta primers went into the PCR. Method: immunoSEQ multiplex PCR; TCRdb's copy keeps in-frame clones and lacks some. The sample yields more than 95,000 clones, approximately 12% seen once. Comments on this clone: Antigen unknown.

The receptor was isolated from a man between 40 and 49 years old in good health and CMV-seropositive. The sequencing sample was made of PBMCs. The J gene is TRBJ1-2, the V gene TRBV7-9; weak D call: TRBD1 (5 bases). The CDR3 DNA sequence: TGTGCCAGCAGCTTAACGGGGGTTAACTATGGCTACACCTTC. Encoded protein: CASSLTGVNYGYTF.